The 9 T cell receptor beta chains listed next were all sequenced from one sample in a study of cytomegalovirus exposure and HLA in healthy donors. The study ran its PCR with 60 Vbeta and 13 Jbeta primers. The method was immunoSEQ multiplex PCR; TCRdb's version includes in-frame clones alone and lacks a portion of them. The repertoire holds about 120,000 clones, with roughly 75% as singletons. The source material was PBMCs. Receptor source: a female donor in good health and CMV-seronegative.

The chain has TRBV28 and TRBJ2-7; 13 bases match TRBD2. V lost 5 bases, J lost 2 bases, and 6 bases stayed unmatched. This CDR3 has 16 amino acids. Germline-derived CDR1 and CDR2 are MDHEN and SYDVKM. The CDR3 here is CASSRTGLAGPYEQYF. CDR3 nucleotides: TGTGCCAGCAGTCGTACGGGACTAGCGGGACCCTACGAGCAGTACTTC.

The chain joins TRBV9 to TRBJ2-1; TRBD2 aligns across 13 bases. With V trimmed by 0 bases and J by 9 bases, 6 bases remained unmatched. The CDR3 covers 16 residues. CDR1 is SGDLS, CDR2 YYNGEE, per germline. The DNA of the CDR3 is TGTGCCAGCAGCGTAGGAACTAGCGGGAGGGCCGGTGAGCAGTTCTTC. Translated: CASSVGTSGRAGEQFF.

The CDR3 DNA follows: TGTGCCAGCAGTACCCGGGGAGTAAGGATCACTGAAGCTTTCTTT. Translating gives CASSTRGVRITEAFF. The genes are TRBV28 and TRBJ1-1; no clear D gene. Trimming took off 5 bases at V and 4 bases at J, with 17 bases between the two ends. The length of the CDR3 is 15 residues. The germline gives CDR1 MDHEN, CDR2 SYDVKM.

J is TRBJ2-3 and V is TRBV7-2; 10 bases are a match to TRBD2. This CDR3 is built from 18 residues. Trimming at V came to 3 bases and at J to 1 base, leaving 10 bases not matched to a gene. Germline V gene data show CDR1 as SGHTA and CDR2 as FQGNSA. CDR3 residues: CASSFTGTSATRTDTQYF. DNA of the CDR3: TGTGCCAGCAGCTTTACCGGGACTAGCGCAACACGCACAGATACGCAGTATTTT.

The V call is TRBV4-1, the J call TRBJ2-7; a weak D match, TRBD2 (6 bases). This CDR3 has 17 amino acids. V dropped 4 bases and J dropped 4 bases, with 23 bases sitting between them. CDR1 MGHRA and CDR2 YSYEKL come from the germline V gene. The CDR3 sequence is CASSRGHSPDGGYEQYF. CDR3 in DNA: TGCGCCAGCAGCCGCGGCCATTCTCCTGACGGGGGTTACGAGCAGTACTTC.

The chain carries TRBV7-8 and TRBJ1-2; 8 bases match TRBD1. The V gene's germline CDR1 is SGHVS and CDR2 FQNEAQ. The junction had 5 bases not matched to a gene; V was cut back by 6 bases and J by 5 bases. This CDR3 region has 13 residues. In DNA, the CDR3 is TGTGCCAGCAGGTACGACAGGGGATATGGCTACACCTTC. Translated, it gives CASRYDRGYGYTF.

This clone appeared a few times. The V and J genes are TRBV6-5 and TRBJ2-1, with TRBD2 as a possible D gene (5 bases). This CDR3 has 15 amino acids. Germline-derived CDR1 and CDR2 are MNHEY and SVGAGI. V lost 5 bases and J lost 3, with 14 bases in between. CDR3 in DNA: TGTGCCAGCAGTAGATCTAGCAGATACTACAATGAGCAGTTCTTC. Protein sequence: CASSRSSRYYNEQFF.

The chain employs TRBV5-1 and TRBJ2-1, with 11 nucleotides matching TRBD2. V trimming: 0 bases; J trimming: 7 bases; junction bases outside the gene matches: 6. Germline V CDR1 and CDR2: SGHRS, YFSETQ. The CDR3 extends over 16 amino acids. CDR3 in DNA: TGCGCCAGCAGCTTGGTGGTAGCGGGAGGGCGTAATGAGCAGTTCTTC. Translated: CASSLVVAGGRNEQFF.

The rearrangement joins TRBV4-1 to TRBJ2-2, with 14 bases identical to TRBD2. Germline V lookup: CDR1 MGHRA, CDR2 YSYEKL. The CDR3 runs 18 residues. V was pared by 2 bases and J by 1 base, with 3 bases of the junction left unmatched. This CDR3 is CASSQSGLAGVNTGELFF. The CDR3 DNA reads as TGCGCCAGCAGCCAATCGGGACTAGCGGGAGTGAACACCGGGGAGCTGTTTTTT.